This T cell receptor beta chain was identified in a study of blood T cell repertoires in COVID-19. Study summary: Material from acute and convalescent COVID-19 was sourced from the United States, Italy and Spain. Nucleic acid was either cDNA or gDNA, and it came from T cells, B-cell-depleted T cells, or PBMCs.

The CDR3 length is 16 residues. Trimming left V 4 bases short and J 10 bases short, with 20 bases between. The germline V gene encodes CDR1 MGHRA and CDR2 YSYEKL. This clone was seen a handful of times. As processed by the authors: By means of reference gene primer amplification, nucleated cell counts were estimated. The table came from immunoSEQ multiplex PCR; TCRdb's copy has only in-frame clones and leaves some out. V, J and clone size reflect that table, while D and trimming were determined from the DNA. Of 210,000 or so clones listed, 92% are singletons. The V gene is TRBV4-1, the J gene TRBJ1-6; D is perhaps TRBD1 (5 bases). The sample was peripheral blood. The source of this sequence is a man in his thirties or forties with acute or convalescent COVID-19. CDR3 nucleotide sequence: TGCGCCAGCAGCCGGCGATCGCTAGACAGTTCCTCACCCCTCCACTTT. Amino acids: CASSRRSLDSSSPLHF.